A single sample gave rise to the 21 T cell receptor beta chains below, sequenced in a study of shared T cell receptors in the human thymus. Libraries were prepared by immunoSEQ multiplex PCR; TCRdb keeps only in-frame clonotypes and omits some of them. This table holds hundreds of thousands of clones, around 87% found once. The data were also submitted as part of a second study, on human thymus T cells.

Sequenced: thymocytes. The receptors were gathered from a boy younger than two with a congenital heart defect.

This clone occurred once. In nucleotides, the CDR3 is TGTGCCAGCAGCCCAGGACTAGCGGGAGGGAACACCGGGGAGCTGTTTTTT. Translated: CASSPGLAGGNTGELFF. This rearrangement joins TRBV5-5 to TRBJ2-2; 14 bases fit TRBD2. The germline gives CDR1 SGHKS, CDR2 YYEKEE (reference sequence). After removal of 4 bases from V and 1 base from J, the junction contained 3 bases not matched to a gene. The CDR3 runs to 17 residues.

The chain employs TRBV4-3 and TRBJ2-7; 8 nucleotides match TRBD1. The CDR3 loop spans 14 amino acids. Looked up from germline, CDR1 is LGHNA and CDR2 is YSLEER. V gave up 0 bases and J gave up 7 bases; unmatched junction bases: 5. The CDR3 DNA follows: TGCGCCAGCAGCCAAGATCGACAGGGGAGAGAGCAGTACTTC. Protein: CASSQDRQGREQYF.

The genes are TRBV18 and TRBJ2-7; 10 bases align to TRBD2. The length of the CDR3 is 16 residues. J was trimmed by 5 bases and V by 2 bases; bases with no gene match: 9. The germline gives CDR1 KGHSH, CDR2 LQKENI. The CDR3, as DNA: TGTGCCAGCTCACCAAGGGCTAGCGGGAGCGTGCACGAGCAGTACTTC. Its translation: CASSPRASGSVHEQYF.

This clone was recorded a few times. This chain uses TRBV7-2 with TRBJ2-3, with unresolved D. V was clipped by 3 bases and J by 6 bases, with 10 bases between them. The CDR3 is 13 amino acids. Germline V CDR1 and CDR2: SGHTA, FQGNSA. The DNA for the CDR3 is TGTGCCAGCAGCTTCATTAGTTGGGATACGCAGTATTTT. This codes for CASSFISWDTQYF.

This clone appeared a single time. The gene calls are TRBV5-4 and TRBJ2-1, with D possibly being TRBD2 (6 bases). V lost 7 bases and J lost 4, with 21 bases in between. Looked up from germline, CDR1 is SGHNT and CDR2 is YYREEE (reference sequence). There are 16 residues in the CDR3. The CDR3 sequence is CASSRPPGVLYNEQFF. In nucleotides, the CDR3 is TGTGCCAGCTCCCGCCCCCCGGGAGTCCTATACAATGAGCAGTTCTTC.

The V gene is TRBV4-3, the J gene TRBJ2-1; 10 bases align to TRBD2. The V and J ends lost 0 bases and 4 bases, in that order; junction bases with no gene match: 6. Germline V CDR1 and CDR2: LGHNA, YSLEER. The CDR3 has 17 residues. The CDR3 reads CASSQDVGTSEYNEQFF. DNA of the CDR3: TGCGCCAGCAGCCAAGATGTTGGGACTAGCGAGTACAATGAGCAGTTCTTC.

The chain couples TRBV6-4 to TRBJ1-2, with a tentative D call TRBD1 (6 bases). The CDR3 loop spans 14 amino acids. CDR1 MRHNA and CDR2 SNTAGT come from the germline V gene. The ends were cut back, 2 bases at V and 4 bases at J, with 11 bases in the middle. The CDR3, as DNA: TGTGCCAGCAGTGACAGGGGCAGGGGCTATGGCTACACCTTC. Translating it yields CASSDRGRGYGYTF.

This clone was counted a single time. The V and J genes are TRBV11-2 and TRBJ2-1; D ambiguous. Germline-derived CDR1 and CDR2 are SGHAT and FQNNGV. This CDR3 has 18 residues. Trimming removed 0 bases from V and 1 base from J, with 16 bases in between. The CDR3 DNA reads TGTGCCAGCAGCTTAGACTATCCCTGGGCCCGGTCCTACAATGAGCAGTTCTTC. Translated: CASSLDYPWARSYNEQFF. The full variable domain, completed using reference TRBV11-2 and TRBJ2-1, is EAGVAQSPRYKIIEKRQSVAFWCNPISGHATLYWYQQILGQGPKLLIQFQNNGVVDDSQLPKDRFSAERLKGVDSTLKIQPAKLEDSAVYLCASSLDYPWARSYNEQFFGPGTRLTVL.

The chain has TRBV27 and TRBJ1-1, with a weak D call TRBD1 (5 bases). Germline loops: CDR1 MNHEY, CDR2 SMNVEV (reference sequence). V lost 0 bases, J lost 1 base, and 9 bases lay in between. This CDR3 spans 15 amino acids. CDR3 DNA: TGTGCCAGCAGTTTATCGGGGCAGAAGAACACTGAAGCTTTCTTT. Protein product: CASSLSGQKNTEAFF.

The gene calls are TRBV4-1 and TRBJ1-4; possible D gene TRBD1, 6 bases. The CDR3 totals 16 residues. The V and J ends lost 0 bases and 7 bases respectively, with 15 bases between them. Per the germline V gene, CDR1 is MGHRA and CDR2 is YSYEKL. CDR3: CASSQEHRVRSEKLFF. The CDR3 DNA follows: TGCGCCAGCAGCCAAGAGCACAGGGTCAGGAGTGAAAAACTGTTTTTT.

The chain joins TRBV27 to TRBJ2-2, with 9 bases that match TRBD1. V lost 5 bases and J lost 5; bases outside the gene matches: 6. The CDR3 is 15 residues long. Germline loops: CDR1 MNHEY, CDR2 SMNVEV (reference sequence). The CDR3 spells CASSHGQGRTGELFF. The CDR3 coding sequence is TGTGCCAGCAGTCACGGACAGGGGCGGACCGGGGAGCTGTTTTTT.

The V and J genes are TRBV5-6 and TRBJ1-3; the D gene is possibly TRBD1 (5 bases). The length of the CDR3 is 16 residues. Germline V gives CDR1 SGHDT, CDR2 YYEEEE. The V end lost 2 bases, the J end lost 3 bases, and 15 bases lay between the germline ends. CDR3 residues: CASSLRGRTFGNTIYF. For the CDR3, the DNA is TGTGCCAGCAGCTTAAGGGGCAGAACGTTTGGAAACACCATATATTTT.

The chain couples TRBV7-9 to TRBJ2-2; tentatively, D is TRBD2 (6 bases). With 6 bases removed from V and 4 bases from J, the gap between germline ends came to 21 bases. Per the germline V gene, CDR1 is SEHNR and CDR2 is FQNEAQ (reference sequence). The CDR3 contains 17 residues. CDR3 nucleotides: TGTGCCAGCAGTTCGACGTGGGCGGGGACCGGCACCGGGGAGCTGTTTTTT. Translated, it gives CASSSTWAGTGTGELFF.

This chain uses TRBV13 with TRBJ2-3, with D hard to call. This CDR3 has 17 residues. Germline V gene sequence: CDR1 PRHDT, CDR2 FYEKMQ (reference sequence). V was clipped by 5 bases and J by 4 bases, with 22 bases between them. Here the CDR3 DNA reads TGTGCCAGCAGCCCCCGACAACGTGCTGAAGGTGCAGATACGCAGTATTTT. As protein: CASSPRQRAEGADTQYF.

The rearrangement links TRBV7-7 to TRBJ1-5, with D hard to call. The CDR3 has 17 residues. The V gene's germline CDR1 is SSHAT and CDR2 FNYEAQ (reference sequence). V was cut by 5 bases and J by 2 bases, with 19 bases left in between. CDR3 sequence (DNA): TGTGCCAGCAGCACCCGTAGGCAGGAGGTAGGCAATCAGCCCCAGCATTTT. Residues: CASSTRRQEVGNQPQHF.

The chain joins TRBV9 to TRBJ2-5; maybe TRBD2 (6 bases). Germline V gene lookup returns CDR1 SGDLS and CDR2 YYNGEE. The V gene lost 1 base and the J gene lost 2 bases, with 12 bases spanning the gap. The CDR3 contains 15 residues. The CDR3 DNA reads as TGTGCCAGCAGCGTAAGGCGGGGCCTACAAGAGACCCAGTACTTC. This gives the protein CASSVRRGLQETQYF. The full variable domain, completed using reference TRBV9 and TRBJ2-5, is DSGVTQTPKHLITATGQRVTLRCSPRSGDLSVYWYQQSLDQGLQFLIQYYNGEERAKGNILERFSAQQFPDLHSELNLSSLELGDSALYFCASSVRRGLQETQYFGPGTRLLVL.

This clone was detected only once. This chain connects TRBV6-4 to TRBJ2-1, with TRBD2 matching 11 bases. Germline loops: CDR1 MRHNA, CDR2 SNTAGT. The trim removed 4 bases at V and 7 bases at J, leaving 6 bases unmatched. This CDR3 spans 15 amino acids. The CDR3 nucleotides are TGTGCCAGCAGTGCAACTAGCGGGAGAGGGAATGAGCAGTTCTTC. Its protein product is CASSATSGRGNEQFF.

The CDR3 bases are TGTGCCAGCAGGTCTAGCGTCGGGGAGACCCAGTACTTC. It encodes CASRSSVGETQYF. The chain couples TRBV6-5 to TRBJ2-5; D may be TRBD2 (6 bases). This CDR3 has 13 amino acids. Trimming pared 6 bases from V and 5 bases from J, leaving 13 bases between. The germline gives CDR1 MNHEY, CDR2 SVGAGI.

This chain links TRBV27 with TRBJ1-2; 9 nucleotides match TRBD1. V was clipped by 6 bases and J by 8 bases; unmatched bases: 7. The length of the CDR3 is 13 residues. Germline CDR1 MNHEY, CDR2 SMNVEV (reference sequence). CDR3 amino acids: CASRGRQGEGYTF. The CDR3 bases are TGTGCCAGCAGAGGTCGACAGGGGGAGGGCTACACCTTC.

This clone appeared once. This chain joins TRBV7-8 and TRBJ2-3, with 13 nucleotides matching TRBD2. Germline CDR1 is SGHVS and CDR2 is FQNEAQ. The V gene end was trimmed by 4 bases and the J gene end by 5 bases; junction bases not matched to a gene: 3. The CDR3 spans 15 residues. This CDR3 reads CASSSGLAGVDTQYF. In DNA form, the CDR3 reads TGTGCCAGCAGCTCCGGACTAGCGGGAGTAGATACGCAGTATTTT.

The rearrangement links TRBV7-9 to TRBJ2-3; 9 nucleotides match TRBD2. V shed 5 bases, J shed 5 bases, and the junction held 5 bases outside the gene matches. The CDR3 length is 14 residues. Per the germline V gene, CDR1 is SEHNR and CDR2 is FQNEAQ (reference sequence). In nucleotides, the CDR3 is TGTGCCAGCAGCCCGGGACTAGCCGGAGATACGCAGTATTTT. Translating it yields CASSPGLAGDTQYF.